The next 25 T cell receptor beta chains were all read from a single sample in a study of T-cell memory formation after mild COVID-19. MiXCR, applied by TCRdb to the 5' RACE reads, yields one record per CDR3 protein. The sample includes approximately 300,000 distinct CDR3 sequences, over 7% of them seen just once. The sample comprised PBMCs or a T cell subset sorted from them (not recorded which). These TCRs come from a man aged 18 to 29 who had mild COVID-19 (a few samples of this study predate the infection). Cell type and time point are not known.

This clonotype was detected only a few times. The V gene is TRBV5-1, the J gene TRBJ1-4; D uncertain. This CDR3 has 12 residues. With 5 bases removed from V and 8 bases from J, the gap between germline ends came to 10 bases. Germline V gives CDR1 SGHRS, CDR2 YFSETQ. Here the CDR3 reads CASSSLGEKLFF. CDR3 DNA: TGCGCCAGCAGTTCGCTTGGGGAAAAACTGTTTTTT.

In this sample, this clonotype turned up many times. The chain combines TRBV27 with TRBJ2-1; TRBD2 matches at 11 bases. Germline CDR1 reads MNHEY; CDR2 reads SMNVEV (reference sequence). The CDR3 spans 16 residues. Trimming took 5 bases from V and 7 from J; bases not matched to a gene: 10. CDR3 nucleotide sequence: TGTGCCAGCAGTCCAACATCGACTAGCGGGGCAAATGAGCAGTTCTTC. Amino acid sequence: CASSPTSTSGANEQFF.

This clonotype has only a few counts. This CDR3 is CASSSAPGRLDSYEQYV. The CDR3 bases are TGTGCCAGCAGCTCCGCCCCGGGACGCCTGGACTCCTACGAGCAGTACGTC. The rearrangement joins TRBV5-5 to TRBJ2-7, with D possibly called TRBD1 or TRBD2 (5 bases each). CDR1 SGHKS and CDR2 YYEKEE come from the germline V gene (reference sequence). Trimming took off 3 bases at V and 0 bases at J, with 19 bases between the two ends. CDR3 length equals 17 residues.

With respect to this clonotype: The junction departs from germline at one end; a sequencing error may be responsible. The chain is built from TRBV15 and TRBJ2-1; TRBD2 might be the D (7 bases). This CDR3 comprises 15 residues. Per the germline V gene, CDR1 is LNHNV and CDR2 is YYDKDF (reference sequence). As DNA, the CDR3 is TGTGCCACCAGCACCCGGGGGGCCCCCTACCATGAGCAGTTCTTC. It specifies CATSTRGAPYHEQFF.

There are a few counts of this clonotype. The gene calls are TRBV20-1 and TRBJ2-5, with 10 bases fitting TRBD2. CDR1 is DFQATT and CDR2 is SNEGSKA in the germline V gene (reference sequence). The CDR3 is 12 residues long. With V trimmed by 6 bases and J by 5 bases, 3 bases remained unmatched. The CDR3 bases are TGCAGTGCGCGGACTAGCGGCGAGACCCAGTACTTC. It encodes CSARTSGETQYF.

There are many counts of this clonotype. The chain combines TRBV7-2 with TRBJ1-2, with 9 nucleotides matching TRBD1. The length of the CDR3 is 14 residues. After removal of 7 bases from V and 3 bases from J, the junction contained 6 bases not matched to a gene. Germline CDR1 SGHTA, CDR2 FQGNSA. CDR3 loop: CASIGGTGHYGYTF. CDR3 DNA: TGTGCCAGCATAGGGGGGACAGGGCACTATGGCTACACCTTC.

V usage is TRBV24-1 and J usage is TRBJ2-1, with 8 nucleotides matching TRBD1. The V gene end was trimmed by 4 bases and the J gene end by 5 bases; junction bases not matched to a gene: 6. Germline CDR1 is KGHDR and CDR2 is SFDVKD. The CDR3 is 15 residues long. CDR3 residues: CATSERGQGNNEQFF. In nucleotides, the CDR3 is TGTGCCACCAGTGAGCGAGGACAGGGCAACAATGAGCAGTTCTTC.

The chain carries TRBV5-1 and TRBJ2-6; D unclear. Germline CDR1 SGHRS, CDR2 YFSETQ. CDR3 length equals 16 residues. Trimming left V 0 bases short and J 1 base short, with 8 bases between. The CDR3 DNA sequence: TGCGCCAGCAGCTTGGGACACCCATCTGGGGCCAACGTCCTGACTTTC. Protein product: CASSLGHPSGANVLTF.

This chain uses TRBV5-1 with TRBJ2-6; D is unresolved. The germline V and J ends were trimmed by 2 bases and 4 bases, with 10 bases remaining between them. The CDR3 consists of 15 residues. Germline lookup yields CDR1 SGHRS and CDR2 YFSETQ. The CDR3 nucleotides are TGCGCCAGCAGCTTTAGGGCCCCCGGGGCCAACGTCCTGACTTTC. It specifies CASSFRAPGANVLTF. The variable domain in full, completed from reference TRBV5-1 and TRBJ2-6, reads KAGVTQTPRYLIKTRGQQVTLSCSPISGHRSVSWYQQTPGQGLQFLFEYFSETQRNKGNFPGRFSGRQFSNSRSEMNVSTLELGDSALYLCASSFRAPGANVLTFGAGSRLTVL.

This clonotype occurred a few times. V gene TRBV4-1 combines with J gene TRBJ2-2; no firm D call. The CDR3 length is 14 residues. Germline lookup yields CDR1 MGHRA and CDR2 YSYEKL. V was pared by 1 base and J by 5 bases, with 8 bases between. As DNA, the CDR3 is TGCGCCAGCAGCCAAGGCCTTCAGACCGGGGAGCTGTTTTTT. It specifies CASSQGLQTGELFF.

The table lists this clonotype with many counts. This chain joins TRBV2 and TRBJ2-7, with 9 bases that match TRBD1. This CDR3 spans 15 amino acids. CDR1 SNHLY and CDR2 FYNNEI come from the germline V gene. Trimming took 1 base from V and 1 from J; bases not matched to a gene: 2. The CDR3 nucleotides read TGTGCCAGCAGTGAAGAACAGGGGGCATCCTACGAGCAGTACTTC. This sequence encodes CASSEEQGASYEQYF.

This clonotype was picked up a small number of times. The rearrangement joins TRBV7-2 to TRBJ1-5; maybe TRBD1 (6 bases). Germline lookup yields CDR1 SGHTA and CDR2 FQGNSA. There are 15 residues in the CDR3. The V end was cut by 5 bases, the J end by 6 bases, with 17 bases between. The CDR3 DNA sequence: TGTGCCAGCAGCCTAGTAAGGGACATAGGTCAGCCCCAGCATTTT. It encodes CASSLVRDIGQPQHF. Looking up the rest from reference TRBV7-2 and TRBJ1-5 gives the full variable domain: GAGVSQSPSNKVTEKGKDVELRCDPISGHTALYWYRQSLGQGLEFLIYFQGNSAPDKSGLPSDRFSAERTGGSVSTLTIQRTQQEDSAVYLCASSLVRDIGQPQHFGDGTRLSIL.

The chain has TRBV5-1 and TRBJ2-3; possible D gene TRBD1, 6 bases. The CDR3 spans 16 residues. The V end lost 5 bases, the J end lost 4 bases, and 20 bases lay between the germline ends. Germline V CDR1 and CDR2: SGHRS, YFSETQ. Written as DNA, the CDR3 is TGCGCCAGCAGTCTCGCCCTGGGGGCCGGCTCAGATACGCAGTATTTT. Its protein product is CASSLALGAGSDTQYF.

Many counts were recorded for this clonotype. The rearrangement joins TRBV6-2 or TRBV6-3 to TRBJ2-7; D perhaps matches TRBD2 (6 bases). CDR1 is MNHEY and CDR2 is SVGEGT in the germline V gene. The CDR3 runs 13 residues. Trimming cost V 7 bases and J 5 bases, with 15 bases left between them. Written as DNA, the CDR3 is TGTGCCAGCATGTGGGCGGCGGGGAACGAGCAGTACTTC. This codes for CASMWAAGNEQYF.

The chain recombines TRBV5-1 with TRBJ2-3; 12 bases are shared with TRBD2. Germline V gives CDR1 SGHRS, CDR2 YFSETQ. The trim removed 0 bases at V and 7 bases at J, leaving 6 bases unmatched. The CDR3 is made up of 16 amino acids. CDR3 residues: CASSLGTSGKTHTQYF. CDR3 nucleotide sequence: TGCGCCAGCAGCTTGGGGACTAGCGGGAAGACGCATACGCAGTATTTT. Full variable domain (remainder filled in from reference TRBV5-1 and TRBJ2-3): KAGVTQTPRYLIKTRGQQVTLSCSPISGHRSVSWYQQTPGQGLQFLFEYFSETQRNKGNFPGRFSGRQFSNSRSEMNVSTLELGDSALYLCASSLGTSGKTHTQYFGPGTRLTVL.

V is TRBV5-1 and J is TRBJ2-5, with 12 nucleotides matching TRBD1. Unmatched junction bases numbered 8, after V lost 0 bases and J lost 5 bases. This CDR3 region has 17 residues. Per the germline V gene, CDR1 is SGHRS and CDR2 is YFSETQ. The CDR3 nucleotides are TGCGCCAGCAGCTTGGACCCGGGACAGGGGGCTGGGGAGACCCAGTACTTC. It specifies CASSLDPGQGAGETQYF.

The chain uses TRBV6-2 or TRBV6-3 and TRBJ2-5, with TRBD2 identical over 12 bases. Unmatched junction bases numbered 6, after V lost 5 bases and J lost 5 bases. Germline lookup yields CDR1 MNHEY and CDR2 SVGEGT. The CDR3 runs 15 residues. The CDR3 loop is CASSRLAGVGETQYF. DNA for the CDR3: TGTGCCAGCAGTCGACTAGCGGGGGTTGGGGAGACCCAGTACTTC.

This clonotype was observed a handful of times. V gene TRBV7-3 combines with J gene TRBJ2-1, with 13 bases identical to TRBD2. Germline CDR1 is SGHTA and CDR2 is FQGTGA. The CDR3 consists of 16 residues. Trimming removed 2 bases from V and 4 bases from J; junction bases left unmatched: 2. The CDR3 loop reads CASSLGTSGVYNEQFF. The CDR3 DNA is TGTGCCAGCAGCTTAGGGACTAGCGGGGTTTACAATGAGCAGTTCTTC.

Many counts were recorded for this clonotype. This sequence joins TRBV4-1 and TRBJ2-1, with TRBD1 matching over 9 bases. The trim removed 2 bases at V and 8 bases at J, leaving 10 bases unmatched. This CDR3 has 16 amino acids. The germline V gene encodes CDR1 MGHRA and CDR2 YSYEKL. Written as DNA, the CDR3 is TGCGCCAGCAGCCAACGGGGACAGGGCGGGGATGATGAGCAGTTCTTC. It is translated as CASSQRGQGGDDEQFF.

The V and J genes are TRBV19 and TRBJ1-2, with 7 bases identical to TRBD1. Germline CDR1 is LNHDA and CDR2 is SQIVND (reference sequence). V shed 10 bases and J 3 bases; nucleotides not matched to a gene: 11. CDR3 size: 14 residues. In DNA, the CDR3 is TGTGCCACTCGGTCGCAGGGGGGGGACTATGGCTACACCTTC. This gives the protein CATRSQGGDYGYTF.

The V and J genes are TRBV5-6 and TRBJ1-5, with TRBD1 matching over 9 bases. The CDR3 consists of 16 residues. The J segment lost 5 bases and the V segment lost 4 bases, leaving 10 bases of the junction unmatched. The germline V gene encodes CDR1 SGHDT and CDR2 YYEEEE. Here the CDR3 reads CASSLGPGQGDQPQHF. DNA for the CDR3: TGTGCCAGCAGCCTCGGACCGGGACAGGGCGATCAGCCCCAGCATTTT. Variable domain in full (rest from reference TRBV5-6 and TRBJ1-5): DAGVTQSPTHLIKTRGQQVTLRCSPKSGHDTVSWYQQALGQGPQFIFQYYEEEERQRGNFPDRFSGHQFPNYSSELNVNALLLGDSALYLCASSLGPGQGDQPQHFGDGTRLSIL.

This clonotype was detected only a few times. The CDR3 loop is CASSDQAGAVRETQYF. The CDR3 region has the DNA TGTGCCAGCAGTGACCAAGCGGGGGCGGTGCGAGAGACCCAGTACTTC. The chain carries TRBV28 and TRBJ2-5; TRBD2 matches at 8 bases. CDR1 is MDHEN, CDR2 SYDVKM, per germline. This CDR3 is built from 16 residues. V lost 5 bases to trimming and J lost 4 bases; unmatched junction nucleotides: 12.

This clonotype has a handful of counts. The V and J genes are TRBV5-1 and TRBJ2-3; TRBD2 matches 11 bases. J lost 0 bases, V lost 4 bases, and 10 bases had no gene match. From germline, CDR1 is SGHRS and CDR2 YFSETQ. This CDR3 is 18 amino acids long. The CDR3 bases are TGCGCCAGCAGCCGGGAGAATTTAGCGGGGGGGAGCACAGATACGCAGTATTTT. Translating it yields CASSRENLAGGSTDTQYF.

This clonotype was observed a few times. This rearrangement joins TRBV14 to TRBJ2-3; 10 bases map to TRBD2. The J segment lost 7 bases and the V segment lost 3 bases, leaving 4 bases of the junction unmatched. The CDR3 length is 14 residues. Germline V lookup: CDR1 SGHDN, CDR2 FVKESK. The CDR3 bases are TGTGCCAGCAGCCAGGGGACTAGCGCGAATACGCAGTATTTT. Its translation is CASSQGTSANTQYF.

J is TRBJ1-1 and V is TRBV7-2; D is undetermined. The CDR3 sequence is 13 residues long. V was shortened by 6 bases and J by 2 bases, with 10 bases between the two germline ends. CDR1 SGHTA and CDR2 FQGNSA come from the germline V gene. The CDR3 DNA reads TGTGCCAGCAGACCTCCGAGAAACACTGAAGCTTTCTTT. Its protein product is CASRPPRNTEAFF.